Only one count was recorded for the clone carrying this TCR beta chain. Its antigen is currently unknown. The donors gave bone marrow, and they were healthy. PCR primers comprised 60 Vbeta and 13 Jbeta primers. Per the study methods: In a later analysis, the count reached roughly 80 million unique TCR beta chains, with about 9.9 million shared. The repertoire was sequenced with immunoSEQ multiplex PCR; TCRdb's copy has only in-frame clones and lacks some. V and J calls plus clone size are reproduced from that table; the DNA served to infer D and trimming. The sample gives about 77,000 clones, around 78% of which show up once; approximately 3.4% is in the top ten. The sample originates from a study of cytomegalovirus exposure and HLA in healthy donors. Study outcomes and limitations: TCR beta chains numbering more than 150 were designated cytomegalovirus-associated.

The germline gives CDR1 MNHNY, CDR2 SVGAGI (reference sequence). V shed 2 bases and J shed 3 bases, with 11 bases lying between them. CDR3 length: 15 amino acids. The material sequenced was PBMCs. V is TRBV6-6 and J is TRBJ2-1, with D unresolved. This TCR derives from a man aged 35-49 years in good health and CMV-seronegative. The CDR3 DNA reads TGTGCCAGCAGTTACGAGTTTCGCGGCTACAATGAGCAGTTCTTC. Residues: CASSYEFRGYNEQFF.